A selection of T cell receptor beta chains follows, all from one sample in a study of OX40 agonist ivuxolimab in advanced cancers. Here immunoSEQ multiplex PCR was the method, and the copy in TCRdb shows in-frame clones only, minus some. Of tens of thousands of clones in the sample, about 81% were seen once. Material: CD4+ or CD8+ T cells sorted from blood, obtained in a trial of the OX40 agonist ivuxolimab. The receptors were sampled from an adult with an advanced solid tumor such as melanoma, head and neck, liver or kidney cancer. Both conserved end residues are part of each CDR3. The order of the fields is CDR3 DNA, CDR3 protein, V gene, clone size, J gene, D gene. A D gene is named only where the DNA matches it firmly. The size field is filled for only some rows; it gives once, few, many or a size class.

CDR3nt: TGTGCCAGTAGGAGTTTCTTATCTGGGGGGGCGTCGGAAAATGAGCAGTTCTTC; CDR3aa: CASRSFLSGGASENEQFF; v_gene: TRBV19; abundance: once; j_gene: TRBJ2-1; d_gene: .
CDR3nt: TGCGCCAGCAGCTTCCTAGCGGGAGACGAGCAGTACTTC; CDR3aa: CASSFLAGDEQYF; v_gene: TRBV5-1; abundance: .; j_gene: TRBJ2-7; d_gene: TRBD2
CDR3nt: TGTGCCAGCAGTTCCCCGGGACTAGCGGGAGGTCCCCGATGGGAGACCCAGTACTTC; CDR3aa: CASSSPGLAGGPRWETQYF; v_gene: TRBV28; abundance: .; j_gene: TRBJ2-5; d_gene: TRBD2
CDR3nt: TGTGCCAGCAGTGGGTCGAGCGGGGGGGCCTACAATGAGCAGTTCTTC; CDR3aa: CASSGSSGGAYNEQFF; v_gene: TRBV2; abundance: .; j_gene: TRBJ2-1; d_gene: TRBD2
CDR3nt: TGTGCCAGCAGCAAACAGGGATATGACACCGGGGAGCTGTTTTTT; CDR3aa: CASSKQGYDTGELFF; v_gene: TRBV7-6; abundance: .; j_gene: TRBJ2-2; d_gene: .
CDR3nt: TGTGCCAGCAGTCGTACTTATGGCTACACCTTC; CDR3aa: CASSRTYGYTF; v_gene: TRBV28; abundance: few; j_gene: TRBJ1-2; d_gene: .
CDR3nt: TGTGCCAGCTCACCACAGTCAGGGGTCGCGAACACCGGGGAGCTGTTTTTT; CDR3aa: CASSPQSGVANTGELFF; v_gene: TRBV18; abundance: .; j_gene: TRBJ2-2; d_gene: .
CDR3nt: TGTGCCAGCTCACCACCGACGGGGACGGAAATAAATCAGCCCCAGCATTTT; CDR3aa: CASSPPTGTEINQPQHF; v_gene: TRBV18; abundance: .; j_gene: TRBJ1-5; d_gene: .
CDR3nt: TGTGCCAGCACCCTAGCCTGGAACACAGATACGCAGTATTTT; CDR3aa: CASTLAWNTDTQYF; v_gene: TRBV6-1; abundance: .; j_gene: TRBJ2-3; d_gene: .
CDR3nt: TGTGCCAGCAGCATGATAATTTACGAGCAGTACTTC; CDR3aa: CASSMIIYEQYF; v_gene: TRBV7-9; abundance: .; j_gene: TRBJ2-7; d_gene: .
CDR3nt: TGCAGTGCCCCCACCACAGATACGCAGTATTTT; CDR3aa: CSAPTTDTQYF; v_gene: TRBV20-1; abundance: .; j_gene: TRBJ2-3; d_gene: .
CDR3nt: TGTGCCAGCAGTTTATCTCACACCCGCACAGATACGCAGTATTTT; CDR3aa: CASSLSHTRTDTQYF; v_gene: TRBV27; abundance: .; j_gene: TRBJ2-3; d_gene: .
CDR3nt: TGTGCCAGCAGCTTGGACAGAACTGAAGCTTTCTTT; CDR3aa: CASSLDRTEAFF; v_gene: TRBV5-8; abundance: .; j_gene: TRBJ1-1; d_gene: .
CDR3nt: TGTGCCTGGAGCATAGGGACATTTGCAACTAATGAAAAACTGTTTTTT; CDR3aa: CAWSIGTFATNEKLFF; v_gene: TRBV30; abundance: .; j_gene: TRBJ1-4; d_gene: .
CDR3nt: TGTGCCAGCAGCTCTACCGGGACTACCTACGAGCAGTACTTC; CDR3aa: CASSSTGTTYEQYF; v_gene: TRBV7-6; abundance: .; j_gene: TRBJ2-7; d_gene: TRBD2
CDR3nt: TGTGCCAGCAGAACGATCGGGGGGGGCTACGAGCAGTACTTC; CDR3aa: CASRTIGGGYEQYF; v_gene: TRBV27; abundance: once; j_gene: TRBJ2-7; d_gene: TRBD2
CDR3nt: TGTGCCAGCAGCATCCCCAGGGGCTCTGGAAACACCATATATTTT; CDR3aa: CASSIPRGSGNTIYF; v_gene: TRBV7-8; abundance: .; j_gene: TRBJ1-3; d_gene: .
CDR3nt: TGTGCCAGCAGCTTAGAAGTGAACACTGAAGCTTTCTTT; CDR3aa: CASSLEVNTEAFF; v_gene: TRBV7-9; abundance: .; j_gene: TRBJ1-1; d_gene: .
CDR3nt: TGTGCCAGCAGACAAAGCGGGGACAGTGAAAAACTGTTTTTT; CDR3aa: CASRQSGDSEKLFF; v_gene: TRBV28; abundance: .; j_gene: TRBJ1-4; d_gene: TRBD1
CDR3nt: TGTGCCAGCAGTCCCAACCCCCGGGGGCGCCTGGGGGAAAAACTGTTTTTT; CDR3aa: CASSPNPRGRLGEKLFF; v_gene: TRBV27; abundance: .; j_gene: TRBJ1-4; d_gene: .
CDR3nt: TGTGCCAGTAGTATGGGTAGGGGCATGAACACTGAAGCTTTCTTT; CDR3aa: CASSMGRGMNTEAFF; v_gene: TRBV19; abundance: .; j_gene: TRBJ1-1; d_gene: .
CDR3nt: TGTGCCAGTAGTAGGGGCTTTGGGGCCAACGTCCTGACTTTC; CDR3aa: CASSRGFGANVLTF; v_gene: TRBV19; abundance: few; j_gene: TRBJ2-6; d_gene: .
CDR3nt: TGTGCCAGCGAGAAGCGACTAGCGGGGCGTAGCTCCTACGAGCAGTACTTC; CDR3aa: CASEKRLAGRSSYEQYF; v_gene: TRBV13; abundance: .; j_gene: TRBJ2-7; d_gene: TRBD2
CDR3nt: TGTGCCAGCAGTGAACTGGTTCGGACAGGGGGTCGCAATGAGCAGTTCTTC; CDR3aa: CASSELVRTGGRNEQFF; v_gene: TRBV25-1; abundance: .; j_gene: TRBJ2-1; d_gene: TRBD1
CDR3nt: TGTGCCAGCAAACGGGAGGGCCGGGACGAGCAGTACTTC; CDR3aa: CASKREGRDEQYF; v_gene: TRBV6-5; abundance: .; j_gene: TRBJ2-7; d_gene: TRBD2
CDR3nt: TGCAGCACTGATAGCGGGAGCCGGGAGACCCAGTACTTC; CDR3aa: CSTDSGSRETQYF; v_gene: TRBV29-1; abundance: .; j_gene: TRBJ2-5; d_gene: TRBD2
CDR3nt: TGTGCCAGCAGCTCAACGGACAGGGGATATTCCTACGAGCAGTACTTC; CDR3aa: CASSSTDRGYSYEQYF; v_gene: TRBV11-2; abundance: few; j_gene: TRBJ2-7; d_gene: TRBD1
CDR3nt: TGTGCCAGCAGCTTCTCCGGGACTAGCTTGGATACGCAGTATTTT; CDR3aa: CASSFSGTSLDTQYF; v_gene: TRBV7-3; abundance: .; j_gene: TRBJ2-3; d_gene: TRBD2
CDR3nt: TGTGCCAGCAGCCACAATCGGCCTTCCTACAATGAGCAGTTCTTC; CDR3aa: CASSHNRPSYNEQFF; v_gene: TRBV2; abundance: .; j_gene: TRBJ2-1; d_gene: .
CDR3nt: TGTGCCAGCTCCTCCCCCCAGAAGGCCTGGGTCGAGCAGTACTTC; CDR3aa: CASSSPQKAWVEQYF; v_gene: TRBV2; abundance: .; j_gene: TRBJ2-7; d_gene: .
CDR3nt: TGTGCCAGCAGCCCCCAATGGGGTTTGGGAACCGGGGAGCTGTTTTTT; CDR3aa: CASSPQWGLGTGELFF; v_gene: TRBV7-9; abundance: few; j_gene: TRBJ2-2; d_gene: .
CDR3nt: TGCGCCAGCAGCTTGGAAGGGTCGAGAAACACCATATATTTT; CDR3aa: CASSLEGSRNTIYF; v_gene: TRBV5-1; abundance: .; j_gene: TRBJ1-3; d_gene: .
CDR3nt: TGCGCCAGCAGTCAACAGGGGGTGATCGCTGAAGCTTTCTTT; CDR3aa: CASSQQGVIAEAFF; v_gene: TRBV5-1; abundance: few; j_gene: TRBJ1-1; d_gene: TRBD1
CDR3nt: TGCGCCAGCAGCGAAGACCCGGGACTAGCGGGAGAAAACATTCAGTACTTC; CDR3aa: CASSEDPGLAGENIQYF; v_gene: TRBV4-1; abundance: .; j_gene: TRBJ2-4; d_gene: TRBD2
CDR3nt: TGTGCCAGCAATAGGAGGGAGCTGAACACTGAAGCTTTCTTT; CDR3aa: CASNRRELNTEAFF; v_gene: TRBV5-4; abundance: .; j_gene: TRBJ1-1; d_gene: .
CDR3nt: TGTGCCAGCAGTGAAGTAATCCCCTATGGCTACACCTTC; CDR3aa: CASSEVIPYGYTF; v_gene: TRBV6-1; abundance: few; j_gene: TRBJ1-2; d_gene: .
CDR3nt: TGTGCCAGCTCACCATGGCAGGGAGGCGGAACAGATACGCAGTATTTT; CDR3aa: CASSPWQGGGTDTQYF; v_gene: TRBV18; abundance: .; j_gene: TRBJ2-3; d_gene: .
CDR3nt: TGTGCCAGCAGTGAAGAGGACACGTATCGGGAGCAGTACTTC; CDR3aa: CASSEEDTYREQYF; v_gene: TRBV6-1; abundance: .; j_gene: TRBJ2-7; d_gene: .
CDR3nt: TGTGCCAGCAGTAGCCTACAGGGGGATACGCAGTATTTT; CDR3aa: CASSSLQGDTQYF; v_gene: TRBV27; abundance: .; j_gene: TRBJ2-3; d_gene: TRBD1
CDR3nt: TGTGCCAGCAGTTACCCGGGGGGCGATGGCTACACCTTC; CDR3aa: CASSYPGGDGYTF; v_gene: TRBV6-5; abundance: once; j_gene: TRBJ1-2; d_gene: .
CDR3nt: TGCGCCAGCAGCGTCGGTAGAAGCGGGAGCTACAATGAGCAGTTCTTC; CDR3aa: CASSVGRSGSYNEQFF; v_gene: TRBV4-3; abundance: .; j_gene: TRBJ2-1; d_gene: TRBD2
CDR3nt: TGTGCCAGCAGCTTGGGACTAGCGGTTTCCTACAATGAGCAGTTCTTC; CDR3aa: CASSLGLAVSYNEQFF; v_gene: TRBV5-4; abundance: .; j_gene: TRBJ2-1; d_gene: TRBD2
CDR3nt: TGTGCCAGCAGCTTGACAGCGGACTATGGCTACACCTTC; CDR3aa: CASSLTADYGYTF; v_gene: TRBV5-8; abundance: .; j_gene: TRBJ1-2; d_gene: .
CDR3nt: TGCGCCAGCAGCTTGGACAGCGCAACTTCACCCCTCCACTTT; CDR3aa: CASSLDSATSPLHF; v_gene: TRBV5-1; abundance: .; j_gene: TRBJ1-6; d_gene: .
CDR3nt: TGTGCCAGCAGCGTTGGCTATGGCTACACCTTC; CDR3aa: CASSVGYGYTF; v_gene: TRBV9; abundance: .; j_gene: TRBJ1-2; d_gene: .
CDR3nt: TGCAGTGGATCGGTACTGGACATTCAGTACTTC; CDR3aa: CSGSVLDIQYF; v_gene: TRBV20-1; abundance: .; j_gene: TRBJ2-4; d_gene: .
CDR3nt: TGTGCCAGCACTCAAGCTAACTATGGCTACACCTTC; CDR3aa: CASTQANYGYTF; v_gene: TRBV28; abundance: .; j_gene: TRBJ1-2; d_gene: .
CDR3nt: TGTGCCAGCAGTTTGTTTGGGGGCATCGGCGGCTACACCTTC; CDR3aa: CASSLFGGIGGYTF; v_gene: TRBV28; abundance: .; j_gene: TRBJ1-2; d_gene: .
CDR3nt: TGTGCCAGCTCACCACCGACTAGCGGGAGCCATGAGCAGTTCTTC; CDR3aa: CASSPPTSGSHEQFF; v_gene: TRBV18; abundance: .; j_gene: TRBJ2-1; d_gene: TRBD2
CDR3nt: TGTGCCAGCTCAGACAGGTCCAACTCGGCTGGCTACACCTTC; CDR3aa: CASSDRSNSAGYTF; v_gene: TRBV18; abundance: few; j_gene: TRBJ1-2; d_gene: .
CDR3nt: TGTGCCAGCAGTTTAAACAGAGGAGGAGAGACCCAGTACTTC; CDR3aa: CASSLNRGGETQYF; v_gene: TRBV27; abundance: .; j_gene: TRBJ2-5; d_gene: .
CDR3nt: TGTGCCTGGGTGGATTGGGGGGCGGGACCGGAGACCCAGTACTTC; CDR3aa: CAWVDWGAGPETQYF; v_gene: TRBV30; abundance: .; j_gene: TRBJ2-5; d_gene: .
CDR3nt: TGTGCCAGCAGGAGGGACAGCGAAGAGACCCAGTACTTC; CDR3aa: CASRRDSEETQYF; v_gene: TRBV2; abundance: .; j_gene: TRBJ2-5; d_gene: TRBD1